Following are 4 T cell receptor beta chains from one sample sequenced in a study of tumor-infiltrating lymphocytes in localized non-small cell lung cancer. The data were produced by immunoSEQ multiplex PCR, yet TCRdb's version contains in-frame clones alone and is incomplete. This sample has about 6,600 clones; around 69% occur once, and the top ten carry about 32%. Sequenced material: lung tumor tissue. The receptors here all came from a human donor with non-small cell lung cancer.

The CDR3 DNA follows: TGTGCCAGTAGTCCACAGGGGGTATACGAGCAGTACTTC. Translated: CASSPQGVYEQYF. This chain uses TRBV19 with TRBJ2-7; 8 nucleotides align to TRBD1. This CDR3 region has 13 residues. With 5 bases clipped from V and 4 bases from J, the junction kept 4 bases outside the gene matches. Germline values: CDR1 LNHDA, CDR2 SQIVND (reference sequence). The whole variable domain, filled in from reference TRBV19 and TRBJ2-7, reads DGGITQSPKYLFRKEGQNVTLSCEQNLNHDAMYWYRQDPGQGLRLIYYSQIVNDFQKGDIAEGYSVSREKKESFPLTVTSAQKNPTAFYLCASSPQGVYEQYFGPGTRLTVT.

The gene calls are TRBV9 and TRBJ1-3; tentative D call: TRBD1 (6 bases). V dropped 5 bases and J dropped 2 bases, with 8 bases sitting between them. Germline CDR1 is SGDLS and CDR2 is YYNGEE. This CDR3 region has 13 residues. CDR3 in amino acids: CASRGQTGNTIYF. CDR3 DNA sequence: TGTGCCAGCAGAGGACAGACTGGAAACACCATATATTTT.

The chain combines TRBV7-8 with TRBJ2-1; D is perhaps TRBD2 (6 bases). Trimming cost V 5 bases and J 2 bases, with 13 bases left between them. Germline V gene lookup returns CDR1 SGHVS and CDR2 FQNEAQ. The CDR3 extends over 15 amino acids. The CDR3 DNA reads TGTGCCAGCAGCCTAGGAGGGTGGGCCTACAATGAGCAGTTCTTC. This gives the protein CASSLGGWAYNEQFF.

V gene TRBV19 combines with J gene TRBJ2-7; a weak D match, TRBD2 (5 bases). The germline V gene encodes CDR1 LNHDA and CDR2 SQIVND (reference sequence). Trimming shortened V by 3 bases and J by 2 bases, and 8 bases separated the two germline ends. The CDR3 is 13 amino acids. CDR3 region: CASSIHSAYEQYF. As DNA, the CDR3 is TGTGCCAGTAGTATCCATAGCGCCTACGAGCAGTACTTC.